What follows describes a single T cell receptor (beta chain). The record originates from a study of shared clonotypes between healthy human individuals. It was CD45RO-negative cells, positively selected for CCR7, that made up naive CD8 cells, with terminally differentiated effector memory CD45RA+ cells excluded. The germline V gene encodes CDR1 MGHRA and CDR2 YSYEKL. V was clipped by 1 base and J by 4 bases, with 14 bases between them. The CDR3 sequence is 16 residues long. Using immunoSEQ multiplex PCR, the repertoire was profiled, and TCRdb retains in-frame clones only, with some absent. Of under 2,000,000 clones listed, around 96% were seen once; the top ten hold roughly 1%.

This rearrangement joins TRBV4-1 to TRBJ2-1, with D possibly matching TRBD1 (5 bases). The source of this sequence is a young man in good health. The sample taken for sequencing was naive CD8+ T cells sorted from blood. The CDR3 is CASSQVLRGRYNEQFF. The CDR3 region has the DNA TGCGCCAGCAGCCAAGTCCTTAGGGGCCGGTACAATGAGCAGTTCTTC.